Listed below are T cell receptor beta chains from one sample, sequenced in a study of prognosis after radiotherapy for stage I lung cancer. TCRdb independently ran MiXCR on the multiplex PCR reads; one entry per CDR3 protein. This sample has around 29,000 distinct CDR3 sequences, with around 46% found just once. Material: PBMCs, obtained before or after stereotactic body radiation therapy (not recorded which). The receptors originated from a donor at least 50 years old with non-small cell lung cancer. CDR3s include the opening cysteine and the closing phenylalanine or tryptophan. A D gene is named only where the DNA matches it firmly. The size entry is marked missing in some rows and otherwise reads once, few, many or a size class.

many	NA	TRBJ1-3	TRBV4-1	CASSPWTPRKASGNTIYF	TGCGCCAGCAGCCCATGGACCCCTCGAAAGGCCTCTGGAAACACCATATATTTT
NA	TRBD2	TRBJ2-7	TRBV7-2	CASSPGLVLAGNEQYF	TGTGCCAGCAGCCCCGGACTAGTGTTGGCGGGAAACGAGCAGTACTTC
medium-sized	NA	TRBJ1-1	TRBV28	CASSLGSGLNTEAFF	TGTGCCAGCAGTTTAGGGTCAGGGTTGAACACTGAAGCTTTCTTT
NA	TRBD2	TRBJ2-3	TRBV4-1	CARSQDIAGGVTDTKYF	TGCGCCAGAAGCCAAGATATAGCGGGGGGAGTCACAGATACGAAGTATTTT
many	NA	TRBJ1-2	TRBV6-5	CASSYQANYGYTF	TGTGCCAGCAGTTACCAGGCTAACTATGGCTACACCTTC
NA	TRBD2	TRBJ2-1	TRBV24-1	CATNDLKAGAAYNEQFF	TGTGCCACCAATGATTTGAAAGCGGGAGCAGCATACAATGAGCAGTTCTTC
few	NA	TRBJ2-7	TRBV9	CASSLRGRPYEQYF	TGTGCCAGCAGCCTACGGGGTAGGCCTTACGAGCAGTACTTC
medium-sized	NA	TRBJ2-7	TRBV15	CATSSQASYEQYF	TGTGCCACCAGCAGTCAGGCGTCCTACGAGCAGTACTTC
NA	TRBD2	TRBJ2-3	TRBV20-1	CSAHRVASGSGGGTDTQYF	TGCAGTGCTCATAGGGTGGCTAGCGGGAGTGGAGGGGGCACAGATACGCAGTATTTT
many	NA	TRBJ1-5	TRBV7-9	CASSQANSNQPQHF	TGTGCCAGCAGCCAGGCAAATAGCAATCAGCCCCAGCATTTT
NA	NA	TRBJ2-1	TRBV6-1	CASGGSRSRNEQFF	TGTGCCAGCGGGGGCTCCAGATCAAGGAATGAGCAGTTCTTC
many	TRBD1	TRBJ2-7	TRBV11-1	CASSLGQGLSYEQYF	TGTGCCAGCAGCTTGGGACAGGGGCTTAGCTACGAGCAGTACTTC
many	NA	TRBJ1-5	TRBV20-1	CSARGGGNQPQHF	TGCAGTGCTAGAGGGGGAGGCAATCAGCCCCAGCATTTT
medium-sized	NA	TRBJ2-2	TRBV3-1	CASSQDSVGLTGELFF	TGTGCCAGCAGCCAAGATTCGGTTGGTTTGACCGGGGAGCTGTTTTTT
many	NA	TRBJ1-5	TRBV19	CASSTGTASYQPQHF	TGTGCCAGTAGTACTGGCACAGCTTCTTATCAGCCCCAGCATTTT
NA	NA	TRBJ2-2	TRBV20-1	CSALDVSGELFF	TGCAGTGCTTTAGACGTATCAGGGGAGCTGTTTTTT
many	TRBD2	TRBJ2-3	TRBV6-2/TRBV6-3	CASSPRKTGLAGSDTQYF	TGTGCCAGCAGCCCGAGGAAGACTGGACTAGCGGGCTCAGATACGCAGTATTTT
once	TRBD2	TRBJ2-3	TRBV13	CASSYSGRADTQYF	TGTGCCAGCAGCTATAGCGGGAGAGCAGATACGCAGTATTTT
many	TRBD2	TRBJ2-2	TRBV4-3	CASSLSTGGGGELFF	TGCGCCAGCAGCCTTTCGACTGGCGGGGGCGGGGAGCTGTTTTTT
NA	TRBD1	TRBJ1-2	TRBV6-4	CASSPITGAGGYTF	TGTGCCAGCAGCCCTATTACAGGGGCAGGGGGCTACACCTTC
medium-sized	NA	TRBJ1-5	TRBV6-4	CASSDEFSQPQHF	TGTGCCAGCAGTGACGAGTTCTCCCAGCCCCAGCATTTT
once	TRBD1	TRBJ1-5	TRBV28	CASSLARTGGGQPHHF	TGTGCCAGCAGCCTTGCTAGGACAGGGGGCGGTCAGCCCCATCATTTT
many	NA	TRBJ2-7	TRBV7-2	CASSLAAGAQNYEQYF	TGTGCCAGCAGCTTAGCCGCAGGTGCCCAAAACTACGAGCAGTACTTC
NA	NA	TRBJ2-3	TRBV9	CASSEASRQADTQYF	TGTGCCAGCAGCGAGGCTAGTCGTCAGGCAGATACGCAGTATTTT
many	NA	TRBJ1-2	TRBV10-3	CAISESNQGASPYYGYTF	TGTGCCATCAGTGAGTCGAACCAGGGTGCTAGTCCTTACTATGGCTACACCTTC
many	NA	TRBJ2-1	TRBV29-1	CSVGEQVTNEQFF	TGCAGCGTTGGGGAACAGGTTACCAATGAGCAGTTCTTC
many	NA	TRBJ2-3	TRBV27	CASSLFGVVTRSTDTQYF	TGTGCCAGCAGTTTATTCGGTGTGGTGACCCGGTCGACAGATACGCAGTATTTT
many	TRBD1	TRBJ2-5	TRBV4-2	CASSQEGGLGETQYF	TGTGCCAGCAGCCAAGAAGGGGGCCTTGGGGAGACCCAGTACTTC
once	NA	TRBJ1-1	TRBV6-2/TRBV6-3	CASRAQGLTEAFF	TGTGCCAGCAGGGCACAGGGTCTCACTGAAGCTTTCTTT
medium-sized	TRBD2	TRBJ2-3	TRBV6-1	CASSLSGGTDTQYF	TGTGCCAGCAGTCTTAGCGGGGGCACAGATACGCAGTATTTT
many	NA	TRBJ2-3	TRBV2	CASTLTRQGTDTQYF	TGTGCCAGCACCCTGACCAGACAGGGCACAGATACGCAGTATTTT
medium-sized	TRBD2	TRBJ2-1	TRBV12-3/TRBV12-4	CASRRLAVEQFF	TGTGCCAGCAGGAGACTAGCCGTTGAGCAGTTCTTC
many	TRBD1	TRBJ1-4	TRBV5-1	CASRRGTGDEKLFF	TGCGCCAGCAGGCGGGGGACAGGGGATGAAAAACTGTTTTTT
medium-sized	NA	TRBJ2-7	TRBV6-1	CASSQLVRGYEQYF	TGTGCCAGCAGCCAACTAGTCCGGGGGTACGAGCAGTACTTC
NA	NA	TRBJ1-5	TRBV19	CASIAENQPQHF	TGTGCCAGTATAGCGGAGAATCAGCCCCAGCATTTT
many	NA	TRBJ2-2	TRBV19	CATRRTVNTGELFF	TGTGCCACCAGGAGGACGGTGAACACCGGGGAGCTGTTTTTT
NA	TRBD1	TRBJ2-7	TRBV20-1	CSARRDRVFYEQYF	TGCAGTGCTAGACGGGACAGGGTCTTCTACGAGCAGTACTTC
NA	NA	TRBJ2-5	TRBV12-3/TRBV12-4	CASRGPGHWENKYF	TGTGCCAGCAGGGGACCGGGACATTGGGAGAACAAGTACTTC
many	NA	TRBJ1-1	TRBV6-1	CASSIGDTEAFF	TGTGCCAGCAGTATTGGGGACACTGAAGCTTTCTTT
medium-sized	NA	TRBJ1-1	TRBV6-2/TRBV6-3	CASSYSLNTEAFF	TGTGCCAGCAGTTACTCACTTAACACTGAAGCTTTCTTT
many	NA	TRBJ2-1	TRBV12-3/TRBV12-4	CASSFFSGIYNEQLF	TGTGCCAGCAGTTTTTTTAGCGGTATTTACAATGAGCAGCTCTTC
many	NA	TRBJ1-1	TRBV7-9	CASSKTGNTEAFF	TGTGCCAGCAGCAAAACAGGAAACACTGAAGCTTTCTTT
medium-sized	NA	TRBJ1-3	TRBV6-1	CASSIEGSGNTIYF	TGTGCCAGCAGTATCGAAGGCTCTGGAAACACCATATATTTT
NA	NA	TRBJ2-5	TRBV12-3/TRBV12-4	CASSSPPLGTKYF	TGTGCCAGCAGTTCCCCACCGCTTGGGACCAAGTACTTC